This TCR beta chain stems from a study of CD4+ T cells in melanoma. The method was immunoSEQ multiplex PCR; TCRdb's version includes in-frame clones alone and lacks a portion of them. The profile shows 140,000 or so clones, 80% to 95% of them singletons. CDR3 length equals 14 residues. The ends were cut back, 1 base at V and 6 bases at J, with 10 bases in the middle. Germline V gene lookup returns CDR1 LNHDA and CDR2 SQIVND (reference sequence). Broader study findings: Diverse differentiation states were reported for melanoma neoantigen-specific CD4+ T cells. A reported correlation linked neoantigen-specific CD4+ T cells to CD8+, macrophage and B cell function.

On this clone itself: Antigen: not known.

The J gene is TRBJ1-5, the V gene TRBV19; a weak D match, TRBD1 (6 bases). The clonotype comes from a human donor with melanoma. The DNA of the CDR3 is TGTGCCAGTAGTATAGTGACAGGCACTCAGCCCCAGCATTTT. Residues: CASSIVTGTQPQHF.